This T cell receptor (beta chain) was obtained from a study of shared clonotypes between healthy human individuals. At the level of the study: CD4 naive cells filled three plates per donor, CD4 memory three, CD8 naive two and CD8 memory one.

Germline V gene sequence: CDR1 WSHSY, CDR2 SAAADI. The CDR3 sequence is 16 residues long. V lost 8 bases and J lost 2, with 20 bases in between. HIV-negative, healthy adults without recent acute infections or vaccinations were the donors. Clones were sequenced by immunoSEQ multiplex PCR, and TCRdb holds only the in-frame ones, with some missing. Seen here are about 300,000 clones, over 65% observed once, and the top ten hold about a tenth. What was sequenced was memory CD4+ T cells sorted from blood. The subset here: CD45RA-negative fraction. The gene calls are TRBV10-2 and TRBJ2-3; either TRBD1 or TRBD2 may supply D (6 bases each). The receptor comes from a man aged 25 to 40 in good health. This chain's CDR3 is CASGGGYGGVTDTQYF. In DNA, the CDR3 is TGCGCCAGCGGAGGGGGGTATGGGGGAGTCACAGATACGCAGTATTTT.